Following are 15 T cell receptor beta chains from one sample sequenced in a study of T cells in Graves' hyperthyroidism and ophthalmopathy. It was RNA transcripts that yielded the amplified TCR beta CDR3 regions. TCR CDR3 underwent first-round RT-PCR with the HTBI primer set. TCRdb itself ran the multiplex PCR reads through MiXCR, one entry per CDR3 protein. The sample consists of under 350,000 distinct CDR3 sequences, about 20% of them appearing once. The sample consisted of blood. These receptors originate from a woman between 45 and 60 years old with Graves' hyperthyroidism.

Turning to this clonotype: This may be a read error: a much more frequent sequence differs by one nucleotide. The rearrangement joins TRBV11-2 to TRBJ2-5; 12 positions agree with TRBD2. V shed 5 bases and J 5 bases; nucleotides not matched to a gene: 6. Germline V gives CDR1 SGHAT, CDR2 FQNNGV. This CDR3 spans 15 amino acids. CDR3 protein: CASSQTSGGTETQYF. The CDR3 bases are TGTGCCAGCAGCCAAACTAGCGGGGGGACGGAGACCCAGTACTTC.

The chain employs TRBV2 and TRBJ2-3, with D uncertain. The CDR3 is 15 amino acids. Germline V gene sequence: CDR1 SNHLY, CDR2 FYNNEI. The ends were cut back, 0 bases at V and 5 bases at J, with 12 bases in the middle. In DNA form, the CDR3 reads TGTGCCAGCAGTGAAGCAGGCCTACCGGGAGATACGCAGTATTTT. This translates into CASSEAGLPGDTQYF.

The CDR3 is CASSNSGQGYPDTQYF. CDR3 DNA sequence: TGTGCCAGCAGCAATTCGGGGCAGGGATACCCAGATACGCAGTATTTT. This chain links TRBV6-1 with TRBJ2-3; D may match TRBD1 or TRBD2 (5 bases each). Per germline, CDR1 MNHNS and CDR2 SASEGT. V lost 6 bases and J 4 bases, leaving 20 bases between the germline ends. CDR3 length equals 16 residues.

V is TRBV29-1 and J is TRBJ1-2; TRBD1 is a possible D gene (5 bases). V was shortened by 6 bases and J by 4 bases, with 21 bases between the two germline ends. Germline lookup yields CDR1 SQVTM and CDR2 ANQGSEA. The CDR3 is made up of 15 amino acids. CDR3 sequence reads: CSVYPAGTEVYGYTF. CDR3 sequence (DNA): TGCAGCGTCTACCCTGCCGGGACGGAGGTCTATGGCTACACCTTC.

This clonotype was detected many times. The rearrangement uses TRBV14 and TRBJ2-1, with D maybe TRBD2 (6 bases). The V end lost 3 bases, the J end lost 3 bases, and 9 bases lay between the germline ends. This CDR3 contains 14 residues. In germline, CDR1 is SGHDN, CDR2 FVKESK. The CDR3 DNA reads TGTGCCAGCAGCCAGCGACTAGTCTACAATGAGCAGTTCTTC. Its translation: CASSQRLVYNEQFF.

This clonotype was counted many times. The chain couples TRBV11-2 to TRBJ2-3; no reliable D call. The CDR3 spans 14 residues. V lost 5 bases and J lost 2, with 11 bases in between. In germline, CDR1 is SGHAT, CDR2 FQNNGV. The CDR3 DNA reads as TGTGCCAGCAGCGAAAGACTCCACACAGATACGCAGTATTTT. Its translation is CASSERLHTDTQYF. Using reference TRBV11-2 and TRBJ2-3 for the parts outside the CDR3, the full variable domain is EAGVAQSPRYKIIEKRQSVAFWCNPISGHATLYWYQQILGQGPKLLIQFQNNGVVDDSQLPKDRFSAERLKGVDSTLKIQPAKLEDSAVYLCASSERLHTDTQYFGPGTRLTVL.

The sample holds a few counts of this clonotype. The chain couples TRBV4-2 to TRBJ2-7; 7 bases are shared with TRBD1. The length of the CDR3 is 15 residues. V lost 0 bases, J lost 4 bases, and 6 bases stayed unmatched. Germline V gene data show CDR1 as LGHNA and CDR2 as YNFKEQ. The CDR3 region has the DNA TGTGCCAGCAGCCAAGATTTACAGGGGCCATACGAGCAGTACGTC. Residues: CASSQDLQGPYEQYV.

This clonotype was observed at least ten times. The V call is TRBV11-2, the J call TRBJ2-5, with 9 bases fitting TRBD2. The CDR3 spans 16 residues. Germline V lookup: CDR1 SGHAT, CDR2 FQNNGV. With V trimmed by 5 bases and J by 0 bases, 7 bases remained unmatched. CDR3 nucleotide sequence: TGTGCCAGCAGCATCCTTAGCGGGGGTTACCAAGAGACCCAGTACTTC. Translated: CASSILSGGYQETQYF.

There are a few counts of this clonotype. The chain uses TRBV18 and TRBJ2-7; TRBD1 aligns across 8 bases. The V gene's germline CDR1 is KGHSH and CDR2 LQKENI. This CDR3 has 15 amino acids. Trimming removed 3 bases from V and 6 bases from J; junction bases left unmatched: 10. The CDR3 nucleotides are TGTGCCAGCTCACCGGAGCGACAGGGGAAAGCCGAGCAGTACTTC. Its translation is CASSPERQGKAEQYF.

The chain joins TRBV20-1 to TRBJ2-7, with 12 bases that match TRBD2. With 0 bases clipped from V and 2 bases from J, the junction kept 5 bases outside the gene matches. From germline, CDR1 is DFQATT and CDR2 SNEGSKA (reference sequence). This CDR3 is built from 16 residues. The DNA of the CDR3 is TGCAGTGCTAGAGATTCTAGCGGGAGGGCCCCCTACGAGCAGTACTTC. Encoded protein: CSARDSSGRAPYEQYF.

This clonotype was seen a handful of times. The J gene is TRBJ2-7, the V gene TRBV2; the match to TRBD1 covers 8 bases. This CDR3 comprises 15 residues. Germline CDR1 and CDR2: SNHLY and FYNNEI. Germline trimming cut 2 bases from V and 5 bases from J; bases unmatched to any gene: 8. CDR3 protein: CASSEPGQGSNEQYF. The CDR3 coding sequence is TGTGCCAGCAGTGAACCCGGACAGGGTAGTAACGAGCAGTACTTC.

This chain connects TRBV9 to TRBJ1-3, with 7 bases aligning to TRBD1. Germline V gene data show CDR1 as SGDLS and CDR2 as YYNGEE. V lost 3 bases and J lost 7; bases outside the gene matches: 13. The CDR3 loop spans 16 amino acids. CDR3 sequence reads: CASSGGTVLGTNTIYF. The CDR3 DNA reads as TGTGCCAGCAGCGGGGGGACAGTTCTAGGCACGAACACCATATATTTT. The full variable domain, completed using reference TRBV9 and TRBJ1-3, is DSGVTQTPKHLITATGQRVTLRCSPRSGDLSVYWYQQSLDQGLQFLIQYYNGEERAKGNILERFSAQQFPDLHSELNLSSLELGDSALYFCASSGGTVLGTNTIYFGEGSWLTVV.

Ten or more counts support this clonotype. This rearrangement joins TRBV6-1 to TRBJ2-7, with 10 bases lining up with TRBD1. V was pared by 6 bases and J by 5 bases, with 13 bases of the junction left unmatched. The CDR3 runs to 16 residues. The germline V gene has CDR1 MNHNS and CDR2 SASEGT. The CDR3 loop reads CASSHAGTGVHHEQYV. The CDR3 nucleotides read TGTGCCAGCAGCCACGCCGGGACAGGGGTTCATCACGAGCAGTACGTC.

The V call is TRBV30, the J call TRBJ2-7; D may match TRBD1 or TRBD2 (6 bases each). Germline V lookup: CDR1 GTSNPN, CDR2 SVGIG (reference sequence). With 1 base removed from V and 3 bases from J, the gap between germline ends came to 13 bases. This CDR3 has 14 amino acids. The CDR3 protein is CAWSGGGSRYEQYF. The CDR3 DNA reads TGTGCCTGGAGTGGAGGGGGGAGTCGCTACGAGCAGTACTTC.

This clonotype was detected ten times or more. The chain has TRBV6-1 and TRBJ1-1; no clear D gene. CDR3 length: 19 amino acids. The V and J ends lost 9 bases and 1 base respectively, with 30 bases between them. Germline CDR1 reads MNHNS; CDR2 reads SASEGT. The CDR3 bases are TGTGCCAGACAAAATCCCAACGGGAGGGCTCCCGCATCGAACACTGAAGCTTTCTTT. It translates to CARQNPNGRAPASNTEAFF.